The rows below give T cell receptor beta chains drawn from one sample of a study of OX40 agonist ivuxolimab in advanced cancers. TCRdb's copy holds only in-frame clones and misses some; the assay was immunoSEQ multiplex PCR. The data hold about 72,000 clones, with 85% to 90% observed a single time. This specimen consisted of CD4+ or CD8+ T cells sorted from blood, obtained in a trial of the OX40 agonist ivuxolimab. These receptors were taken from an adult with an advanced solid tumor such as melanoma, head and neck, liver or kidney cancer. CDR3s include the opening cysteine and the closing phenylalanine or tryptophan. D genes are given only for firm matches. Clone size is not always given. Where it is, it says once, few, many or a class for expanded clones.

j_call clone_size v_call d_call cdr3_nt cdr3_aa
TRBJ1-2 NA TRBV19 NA TGTGCCAGTAGCCAGCGGCGGGGCGGGGGTGACTATGGCTACACCTTC CASSQRRGGGDYGYTF
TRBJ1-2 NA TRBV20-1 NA TGCAGTGCGGAAGAACCCTATGGCTACACCTTC CSAEEPYGYTF
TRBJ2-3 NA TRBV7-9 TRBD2 TGTGCCAGCAGCTTAGACGGGACTAGCGACACAGATACGCAGTATTTT CASSLDGTSDTDTQYF
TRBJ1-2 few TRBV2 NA TGTGCCAGCAGTGGGGTCGCGGACTATGGCTACACCTTC CASSGVADYGYTF
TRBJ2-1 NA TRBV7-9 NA TGTGCCAGCAGCTTAGGCGGGTGGGGGATCGGCTTGGACAATGAGCAGTTCTTC CASSLGGWGIGLDNEQFF
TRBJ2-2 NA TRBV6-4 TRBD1 TGTGCCAGCAGTAAAGGACAGGGATTCGCCGGGGAGCTGTTTTTT CASSKGQGFAGELFF
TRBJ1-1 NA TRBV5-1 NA TGCGCCAGCAGCAACCCGACAGAGAACACTGAAGCTTTCTTT CASSNPTENTEAFF
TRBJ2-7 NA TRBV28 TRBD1 TGTGCCAGCAGTCCAGGGACAGGGGGGTCCTACGAGCAGTACTTC CASSPGTGGSYEQYF
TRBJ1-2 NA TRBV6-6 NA TGTGCCAGCAGTTACTTAACCGGGACCCATGGCTACACCTTC CASSYLTGTHGYTF
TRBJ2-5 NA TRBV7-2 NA TGTGCCAGCAGCTTTTCAGGCCTACAAGAGACCCAGTACTTC CASSFSGLQETQYF
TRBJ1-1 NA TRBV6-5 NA TGTGCCAGCAGCGACAGGCCTGGTTTAAACACTGAAGCTTTCTTT CASSDRPGLNTEAFF
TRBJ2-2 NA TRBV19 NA TGTGCCAGTAGTTGGCTAGACACCGGGGAGCTGTTTTTT CASSWLDTGELFF
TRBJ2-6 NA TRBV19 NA TGTGCCAGTAGTATTGGACAGCCTGGGGCCAACGTCCTGACTTTC CASSIGQPGANVLTF
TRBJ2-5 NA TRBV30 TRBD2 TGTGCCTGGAGTGTCCGGGCGGGGGGGCAGAAGACCCAGTACTTC CAWSVRAGGQKTQYF
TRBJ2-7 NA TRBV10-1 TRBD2 TGCGCCAGCAGTGGTGGCGGGGGGGCCTACGAGCAGTACTTC CASSGGGGAYEQYF
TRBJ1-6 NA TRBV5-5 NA TGTGCCAGCAGCCTGGACGGCTATTCACCCCTCCACTTT CASSLDGYSPLHF
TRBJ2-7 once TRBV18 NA TGTGCCAGCTCACCACCTGTAGGTGTCTACGAGCAGTACTTC CASSPPVGVYEQYF
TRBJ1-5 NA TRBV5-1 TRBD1 TGCGCCAGCAGCTTGGGGACAGGGGGATTCTCGGGAAGCAATCAGCCCCAGCATTTT CASSLGTGGFSGSNQPQHF
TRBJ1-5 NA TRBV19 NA TGTGCCAGTAGTATGGTCGGCCCCTTCTCGGGACAGCCCCAGCATTTT CASSMVGPFSGQPQHF
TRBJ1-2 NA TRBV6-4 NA TGTGCCAGCAGTGAACAGGGAGGCTATGGCTACACCTTC CASSEQGGYGYTF
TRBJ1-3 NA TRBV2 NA TGTGCCAGCAACAGCTTTGGAAACACCATATATTTT CASNSFGNTIYF
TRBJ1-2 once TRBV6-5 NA TGTGCCAGCAGTTCCTTCTCTGGGGAGCGGAACTATGGCTACACCTTC CASSSFSGERNYGYTF
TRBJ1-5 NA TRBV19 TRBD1 TGTGCCAGTAGTATAGGCACAGGGGCGGGGAATCAGCCCCAGCATTTT CASSIGTGAGNQPQHF
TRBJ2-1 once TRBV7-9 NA TGTGCCAGCAGCGGACGGCAGGAAGGTGAGCAGTTCTTC CASSGRQEGEQFF
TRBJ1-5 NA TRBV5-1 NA TGCGCCAGCAGCCCTGGTGGGGGGGATCAGCCCCAGCATTTT CASSPGGGDQPQHF
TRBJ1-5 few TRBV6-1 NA TGTGCCAGCAGTACACCTGGGGATAATCAGCCCCAGCATTTT CASSTPGDNQPQHF
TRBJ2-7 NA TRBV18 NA TGTGCCAGCTCACCGGGAGGGGGGGAGCAGTACTTC CASSPGGGEQYF
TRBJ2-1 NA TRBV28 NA TGTGCCAGCCCGGGGACACACAACAATGAGCAGTTCTTC CASPGTHNNEQFF
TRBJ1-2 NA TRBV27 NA TGTGCCAGCAGTTTTGGCAGGGGAGGTTTTGGCTACACCTTC CASSFGRGGFGYTF
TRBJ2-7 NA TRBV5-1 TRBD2 TGCGCCAGCAGCAAGGGACTAGCGGGGGGATGGAGCTCCTACGAGCAGTACTTC CASSKGLAGGWSSYEQYF
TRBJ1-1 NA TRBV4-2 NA TGTGCCAGCAGCCAAGTTCTCCGGACCAGAGGCGGGGAAGCTTTCTTT CASSQVLRTRGGEAFF
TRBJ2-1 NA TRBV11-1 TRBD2 TGTGCCAGCAGCTTAATTCGGGAGGCCAATGAGCAGTTCTTC CASSLIREANEQFF
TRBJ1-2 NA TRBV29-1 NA TGCAGCGTTAAAGGAGGAACGGCCTATGGCTACACCTTC CSVKGGTAYGYTF
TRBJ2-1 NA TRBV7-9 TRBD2 TGTGCCAGCAGCTTTGGGACTAGCGGCTACAATGAGCAGTTCTTC CASSFGTSGYNEQFF
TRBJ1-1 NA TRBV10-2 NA TGCGCCAGCACGGTCTCCATGAACACTGAAGCTTTCTTT CASTVSMNTEAFF
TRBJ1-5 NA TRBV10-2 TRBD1 TGCGCCAGCAACTCAGGGGGTAGCAATCAGCCCCAGCATTTT CASNSGGSNQPQHF
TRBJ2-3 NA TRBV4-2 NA TGTGCCAGCAGCCAAGAGAGGTCGGCGGGTCCCTCCGATACGCAGTATTTT CASSQERSAGPSDTQYF
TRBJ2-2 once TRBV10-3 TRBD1 TGTGCCATCAGTCCGGGGACAGGGATCACCGGGGAGCTGTTTTTT CAISPGTGITGELFF
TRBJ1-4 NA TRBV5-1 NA TGCGCCAGCAGCTTGGACGGGTTGGATGAAAAACTGTTTTTT CASSLDGLDEKLFF
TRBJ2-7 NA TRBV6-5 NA TGTGCCAGCAGGTCTACAGGGGGAGGGGAGCAGTACTTC CASRSTGGGEQYF
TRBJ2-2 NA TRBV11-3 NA TGTGCCAGCAGCCCCCGGGACTTCTACACCGGGGAGCTGTTTTTT CASSPRDFYTGELFF
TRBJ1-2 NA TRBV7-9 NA TGTGCCAGCAGCTTAGAAGCGGTTACCTATGGCTACACCTTC CASSLEAVTYGYTF
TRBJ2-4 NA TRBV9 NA TGTGCCAGCAGCGACCGCCGACAGTTAAACATTCAGTACTTC CASSDRRQLNIQYF
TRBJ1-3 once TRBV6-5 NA TGTGCCAGCAGCTCAACCTCAAAGGGAGGAAACACCATATATTTT CASSSTSKGGNTIYF
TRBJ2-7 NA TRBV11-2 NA TGTGCCAGCAGCTCGCCAAGACAGGTTTTCTCCTACGAGCAGTACTTC CASSSPRQVFSYEQYF
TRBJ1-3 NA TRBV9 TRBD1 TGTGCCAGCACCAGGGGGCAGGGTCTCTCTGGAAACACCATATATTTT CASTRGQGLSGNTIYF
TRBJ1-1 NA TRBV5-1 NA TGCGCCAGCAGCGCTGTTTTCACGAACACTGAAGCTTTCTTT CASSAVFTNTEAFF
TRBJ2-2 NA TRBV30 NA TGTGCCTGGGGATACACAGGGACCGGGGAGCTGTTTTTT CAWGYTGTGELFF
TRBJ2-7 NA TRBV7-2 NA TGTGCCAGCAGCTTGGACAGCCCCGCGGGGGAGCAGTACTTC CASSLDSPAGEQYF
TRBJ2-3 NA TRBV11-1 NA TGTGCCAGCAGCTTATCCCGGACAGAAAGGTCAGATACGCAGTATTTT CASSLSRTERSDTQYF
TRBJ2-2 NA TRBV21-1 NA TGTGCCAGCAGCCGTTTACAGGGGACCGGGGAGCTGTTTTTT CASSRLQGTGELFF
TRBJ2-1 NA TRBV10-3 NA TGTGCCATCAGTGAAGGGGCTAGGGGGGGGAATGAGCAGTTCTTC CAISEGARGGNEQFF
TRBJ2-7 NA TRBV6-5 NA TGTGCCACCAACTCGGACATCCGCTCCTACGAGCAGTACTTC CATNSDIRSYEQYF
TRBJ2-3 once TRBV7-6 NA TGTGCCAGCTCGCCCTTTCAAGATACGCAGTATTTT CASSPFQDTQYF
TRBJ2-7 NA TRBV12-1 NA TGTGCCAGCAGCTTCCCGGGACAGGATACCTACGAGCAGTACTTC CASSFPGQDTYEQYF
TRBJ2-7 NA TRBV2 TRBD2 TGTGCCAGCAGGCCCACGGGTAGCGGGACCTACGAGCAGTACTTC CASRPTGSGTYEQYF
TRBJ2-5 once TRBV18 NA TGTGCCAGCTCGGGAGACCAAGAGACCCAGTACTTC CASSGDQETQYF